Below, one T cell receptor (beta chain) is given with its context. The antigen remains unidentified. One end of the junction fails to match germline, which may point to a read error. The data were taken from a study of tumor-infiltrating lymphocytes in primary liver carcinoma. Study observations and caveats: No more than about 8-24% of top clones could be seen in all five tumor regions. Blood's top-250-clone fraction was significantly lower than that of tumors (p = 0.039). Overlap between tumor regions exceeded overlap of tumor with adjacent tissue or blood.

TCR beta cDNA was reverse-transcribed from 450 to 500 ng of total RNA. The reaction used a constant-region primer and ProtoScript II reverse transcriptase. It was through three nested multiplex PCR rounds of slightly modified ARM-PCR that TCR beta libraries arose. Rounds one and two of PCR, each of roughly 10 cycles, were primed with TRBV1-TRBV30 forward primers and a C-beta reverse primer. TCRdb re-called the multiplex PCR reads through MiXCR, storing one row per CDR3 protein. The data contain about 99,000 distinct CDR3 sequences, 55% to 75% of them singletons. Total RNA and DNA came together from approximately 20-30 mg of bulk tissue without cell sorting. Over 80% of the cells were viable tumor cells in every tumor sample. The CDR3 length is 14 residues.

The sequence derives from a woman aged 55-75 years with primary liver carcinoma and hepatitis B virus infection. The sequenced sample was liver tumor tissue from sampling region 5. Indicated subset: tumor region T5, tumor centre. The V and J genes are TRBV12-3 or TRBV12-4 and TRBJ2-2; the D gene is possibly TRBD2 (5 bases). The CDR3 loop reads CANSLGQPTGELFF. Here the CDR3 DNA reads TGTGCCAACAGTTTAGGGCAGCCGACCGGGGAGTTGTTTTTT.